The rows below give T cell receptor beta chains drawn from one sample of a study of CXCR3-negative and CXCR3-positive naive CD8 T cells. After re-calling the 5' RACE reads, TCRdb lists one entry per CDR3 protein, DNA absent. The sample includes about 130,000 distinct CDR3 sequences. The sequenced material came from naive CXCR3+ CD8+ T cells from blood. All receptors come from a human donor in good health. Some clones in this sample may be carry-over from other donors' samples. The CDR3 runs from the conserved cysteine through the conserved F or W.

j_gene: TRBJ2-1; v_gene: TRBV29-1; CDR3aa: CSVSGSSYNEQFF
j_gene: TRBJ2-7; v_gene: TRBV5-1; CDR3aa: CASSLAYGQGYEQYF
j_gene: TRBJ1-5; v_gene: TRBV6-5; CDR3aa: CASRSQPNQPQHF
j_gene: TRBJ1-1; v_gene: TRBV2; CDR3aa: CASSAGVGGNTEAFF
j_gene: TRBJ2-1; v_gene: TRBV12-3/TRBV12-4; CDR3aa: CASSTPRGSWNNEQFF
j_gene: TRBJ2-7; v_gene: TRBV30; CDR3aa: CAWSDRTYEQYF
j_gene: TRBJ2-3; v_gene: TRBV7-2; CDR3aa: CASSPKTSTLTDTQYF
j_gene: TRBJ2-2; v_gene: TRBV5-6; CDR3aa: CASSLIPGGNTGELFF
j_gene: TRBJ2-3; v_gene: TRBV29-1; CDR3aa: CSVQLGIIDTQYF
j_gene: TRBJ1-1; v_gene: TRBV20-1; CDR3aa: CSARDWGSAGEAFF
j_gene: TRBJ2-7; v_gene: TRBV12-3/TRBV12-4; CDR3aa: CASSLKGRSSYEQYF
j_gene: TRBJ2-2; v_gene: TRBV4-2; CDR3aa: CASSQETSGGTGELFF
j_gene: TRBJ2-5; v_gene: TRBV9; CDR3aa: CASSVGDARTQYF
j_gene: TRBJ1-6; v_gene: TRBV7-2; CDR3aa: CASSWAASPLHF
j_gene: TRBJ1-5; v_gene: TRBV28; CDR3aa: CASSLWGAPNQPQHF
j_gene: TRBJ2-2; v_gene: TRBV5-6; CDR3aa: CASSPGLAGTGELFF
j_gene: TRBJ2-5; v_gene: TRBV7-2; CDR3aa: CASTPGHRPLQETQYF
j_gene: TRBJ1-1; v_gene: TRBV25-1; CDR3aa: CASSELGTEAFF
j_gene: TRBJ2-7; v_gene: TRBV29-1; CDR3aa: CSVEDPTSEQYF
j_gene: TRBJ1-6; v_gene: TRBV4-1; CDR3aa: CASSQDRTWDNSPLHF
j_gene: TRBJ2-4; v_gene: TRBV4-1; CDR3aa: CASSQPEDIQYF
j_gene: TRBJ2-3; v_gene: TRBV28; CDR3aa: CASSATLTGTSGTDTQYF
j_gene: TRBJ2-7; v_gene: TRBV2; CDR3aa: CASSEARGGYASYEQYF
j_gene: TRBJ2-1; v_gene: TRBV7-8; CDR3aa: CASTPWGAYDNEQFF
j_gene: TRBJ2-5; v_gene: TRBV19; CDR3aa: CATGQGATEETQYF
j_gene: TRBJ2-7; v_gene: TRBV19; CDR3aa: CASSVREGGDEQYF
j_gene: TRBJ2-2; v_gene: TRBV4-1; CDR3aa: CASSQGRTSGELFF
j_gene: TRBJ1-1; v_gene: TRBV29-1; CDR3aa: CSVEDDRNTEAFF
j_gene: TRBJ2-1; v_gene: TRBV7-9; CDR3aa: CASSPFGQGAGEQFF
j_gene: TRBJ2-7; v_gene: TRBV7-9; CDR3aa: CASSLEGRGQHEQYF
j_gene: TRBJ2-1; v_gene: TRBV4-2; CDR3aa: CASSQENRPSYNEQFF
j_gene: TRBJ1-5; v_gene: TRBV7-9; CDR3aa: CASSLSGPRGNQPQHF
j_gene: TRBJ1-1; v_gene: TRBV29-1; CDR3aa: CSVPSSLMNTEAFF
j_gene: TRBJ1-2; v_gene: TRBV7-9; CDR3aa: CASSFPWDDGYTF
j_gene: TRBJ1-1; v_gene: TRBV18; CDR3aa: CASSPMRTENTEAFF
j_gene: TRBJ1-3; v_gene: TRBV5-6; CDR3aa: CASSTSLSGNTIYF
j_gene: TRBJ2-2; v_gene: TRBV19; CDR3aa: CASSVRTHTGELFF